The 28 T cell receptor beta chains given below trace back to one sample, sequenced in a study of early T cells in non-severe SARS-CoV-2 infection. TCRdb passed the 5' RACE reads through MiXCR, listing each CDR3 protein once. The table shows approximately 90,000 distinct CDR3 sequences, with over 15% occurring only once. Specimen: whole blood, collected at baseline. The receptors were sampled from an adult who was a healthcare worker with PCR-confirmed SARS-CoV-2 infection or an uninfected control (not recorded which).

This clonotype showed up just a few times. V usage is TRBV18 and J usage is TRBJ1-2, with 7 bases aligning to TRBD1. Germline CDR1 is KGHSH and CDR2 is LQKENI. The CDR3 is 17 residues long. Germline trimming cut 0 bases from V and 1 base from J; bases unmatched to any gene: 8. CDR3 bases: TGTGCCAGCTCACCACCAAAGGGGGCATATTTTAACTATGGCTACACCTTC. Translated: CASSPPKGAYFNYGYTF.

This clonotype was observed a handful of times. The J gene is TRBJ2-6, the V gene TRBV27; 10 bases match TRBD2. In germline, CDR1 is MNHEY, CDR2 SMNVEV (reference sequence). Trimming took 4 bases from V and 0 from J; bases not matched to a gene: 6. The CDR3 length is 18 residues. The CDR3 reads CASSSRLAGTSGANVLTF. DNA for the CDR3: TGTGCCAGCAGTTCCCGACTAGCGGGTACCTCTGGGGCCAACGTCCTGACTTTC.

This chain links TRBV2 with TRBJ2-3; D might be TRBD1 (5 bases). V dropped 6 bases and J dropped 0 bases, with 13 bases sitting between them. The germline gives CDR1 SNHLY, CDR2 FYNNEI. The CDR3 sequence is 15 residues long. The CDR3, as DNA: TGTGCCAGCAGCGTGACAGCTTATAGCACAGATACGCAGTATTTT. Its translation is CASSVTAYSTDTQYF.

The genes are TRBV27 and TRBJ2-7; 9 bases map to TRBD1. This CDR3 spans 13 amino acids. With V trimmed by 6 bases and J by 6 bases, 6 bases remained unmatched. Germline V gives CDR1 MNHEY, CDR2 SMNVEV (reference sequence). The CDR3 coding sequence is TGTGCCAGCAGCTCCGGGACAGGGAGCGAGCAGTACTTC. Its protein is CASSSGTGSEQYF.

CDR3 in amino acids: CASSVAEGRTETQYF. In nucleotides, the CDR3 is TGTGCCAGCAGCGTAGCTGAGGGGAGGACGGAGACCCAGTACTTC. This sequence joins TRBV9 and TRBJ2-5; possibly TRBD2 for D (6 bases). With 0 bases removed from V and 5 bases from J, the gap between germline ends came to 14 bases. The CDR3 length is 15 residues. Germline V gene data show CDR1 as SGDLS and CDR2 as YYNGEE. Combining the CDR3 with reference TRBV9 and TRBJ2-5 gives the whole variable domain DSGVTQTPKHLITATGQRVTLRCSPRSGDLSVYWYQQSLDQGLQFLIQYYNGEERAKGNILERFSAQQFPDLHSELNLSSLELGDSALYFCASSVAEGRTETQYFGPGTRLLVL.

This chain uses TRBV12-3 or TRBV12-4 with TRBJ2-6, with D possibly matching TRBD1 (6 bases). Trimming took 6 bases from V and 2 from J, leaving 8 bases between them. This CDR3 contains 14 residues. CDR3 residues: CASSWTAGANVLTF. CDR3 nucleotides: TGTGCCAGCAGCTGGACAGCTGGGGCCAACGTCCTGACTTTC.

This clonotype was seen ten or more times. The V and J genes are TRBV24-1 and TRBJ2-1; TRBD2 agrees at 11 bases. The V and J ends lost 5 bases and 8 bases, in that order; junction bases with no gene match: 13. This CDR3 region has 17 residues. Per germline, CDR1 KGHDR and CDR2 SFDVKD. CDR3 in amino acids: CATSGGKTSGSPDEQFF. Here the CDR3 DNA reads TGTGCCACCAGTGGGGGGAAAACTAGCGGGAGTCCCGATGAGCAGTTCTTC.

This clonotype was found many times. The gene calls are TRBV20-1 and TRBJ1-2; D gene uncertain. V was cut by 3 bases and J by 3 bases, with 8 bases left in between. The CDR3 length is 12 residues. Germline-derived CDR1 and CDR2 are DFQATT and SNEGSKA (reference sequence). The CDR3 here is CSASLSDYGYTF. CDR3 sequence (DNA): TGCAGTGCTAGTTTGTCGGACTATGGCTACACCTTC.

This clonotype turned up a few times. This rearrangement joins TRBV29-1 to TRBJ1-3; D remains unclear. The V and J ends lost 5 bases and 2 bases respectively, with 7 bases between them. The CDR3 extends over 12 amino acids. Germline loops: CDR1 SQVTM, CDR2 ANQGSEA. The CDR3 nucleotides read TGCAGCGTTCAGAGGGCTGGAAACACCATATATTTT. Protein sequence: CSVQRAGNTIYF.

V is TRBV5-1 and J is TRBJ2-1; 10 bases match TRBD1. CDR3 length: 15 residues. Trimming took 2 bases from V and 8 from J; bases not matched to a gene: 7. Germline assignment: CDR1 SGHRS and CDR2 YFSETQ. The CDR3 coding sequence is TGCGCCAGCAGCTTCCGGGACAGGGGATTAGATGAGCAGTTCTTC. Its protein is CASSFRDRGLDEQFF.

This clonotype was seen a handful of times. This chain links TRBV6-6 with TRBJ2-5; 8 bases agree with TRBD2. Germline V gene data show CDR1 as MNHNY and CDR2 as SVGAGI (reference sequence). This CDR3 region has 18 residues. Trimming cost V 4 bases and J 1 base; bases outside gene matches: 14. CDR3 in DNA: TGTGCCAGCAGTTTTCCCCTCGGGGCTAGCGGGCTCCAAGAGACCCAGTACTTC. Translating it yields CASSFPLGASGLQETQYF.

The V and J genes are TRBV20-1 and TRBJ2-5; D gene uncertain. Trimming cost V 6 bases and J 1 base, with 12 bases left between them. The CDR3 sequence is 13 residues long. The germline CDR1 and CDR2 sequences are DFQATT and SNEGSKA (reference sequence). DNA for the CDR3: TGCAGTGCCGCATATGGAATCCAAGAGACCCAGTACTTC. This gives the protein CSAAYGIQETQYF.

This chain connects TRBV20-1 to TRBJ1-3; 8 bases are a match to TRBD1. The junction had 10 bases not matched to a gene; V was cut back by 6 bases and J by 0 bases. From germline, CDR1 is DFQATT and CDR2 SNEGSKA (reference sequence). This CDR3 is 16 amino acids long. CDR3 coding DNA: TGCAGTGCAGTGCGGGACAGGCCACCCTCTGGAAACACCATATATTTT. Translation gives CSAVRDRPPSGNTIYF.

This clonotype was seen at least ten times. The CDR3, as DNA: TGTGCCAGCAGTCGGCACCCACCCTTCAATGAGCAGTTCTTC. Its protein is CASSRHPPFNEQFF. The V call is TRBV27, the J call TRBJ2-1; D is unclear. From germline, CDR1 is MNHEY and CDR2 SMNVEV (reference sequence). The CDR3 is 14 residues long. Trimming cost V 5 bases and J 6 bases, with 14 bases left between them.

In nucleotides, the CDR3 is TGCAGCGTTGAAGCCGCCGGGACCAGGTACAATGAGCAGTTCTTC. Its translation: CSVEAAGTRYNEQFF. V is TRBV29-1 and J is TRBJ2-1; D may match TRBD1 or TRBD2 (5 bases each). The CDR3 loop spans 15 amino acids. Germline V gene data show CDR1 as SQVTM and CDR2 as ANQGSEA. V was shortened by 1 base and J by 4 bases, with 14 bases between the two germline ends.

This clonotype came up a few times. This rearrangement joins TRBV7-7 to TRBJ1-4; D uncertain. V dropped 5 bases and J dropped 3 bases, with 7 bases sitting between them. Germline V gives CDR1 SSHAT, CDR2 FNYEAQ (reference sequence). The CDR3 consists of 13 residues. The DNA for the CDR3 is TGTGCCAGCAGCGCGAACTCTAATGAAAAACTGTTTTTT. Amino acid sequence: CASSANSNEKLFF. Variable domain in full (rest from reference TRBV7-7 and TRBJ1-4): GAGVSQSPRYKVTKRGQDVTLRCDPISSHATLYWYQQALGQGPEFLTYFNYEAQPDKSGLPSDRFSAERPEGSISTLTIQRTEQRDSAMYRCASSANSNEKLFFGSGTQLSVL.

This clonotype was seen a few times. This chain connects TRBV6-2 or TRBV6-3 to TRBJ2-3, with D unclear. This CDR3 has 13 residues. Per germline, CDR1 MNHEY and CDR2 SVGEGT. Trimming cost V 8 bases and J 6 bases, with 15 bases left between them. CDR3 bases: TGTGCCAGCTCCTGGAAGGAGAAGGATACGCAGTATTTT. Protein: CASSWKEKDTQYF.

This clonotype was found many times. V usage is TRBV27 and J usage is TRBJ2-3, with D perhaps TRBD2 (6 bases). This CDR3 has 15 amino acids. Germline-derived CDR1 and CDR2 are MNHEY and SMNVEV (reference sequence). With 2 bases removed from V and 5 bases from J, the gap between germline ends came to 14 bases. The CDR3: CASSLGGTGLDTQYF. The CDR3, as DNA: TGTGCCAGCAGTTTAGGAGGGACCGGGTTAGATACGCAGTATTTT.

This clonotype was seen only once. The chain combines TRBV11-2 with TRBJ2-2, with 7 bases identical to TRBD2. This CDR3 region has 15 residues. Germline CDR1 and CDR2: SGHAT and FQNNGV. With V trimmed by 5 bases and J by 4 bases, 7 bases remained unmatched. The chain's CDR3 is CASSEGAGITGELFF. The CDR3 DNA follows: TGTGCCAGCAGCGAGGGAGCGGGAATCACCGGGGAGCTGTTTTTT.

This clonotype was detected only a few times. This rearrangement joins TRBV27 to TRBJ1-5; 7 bases are a match to TRBD1. CDR1 MNHEY and CDR2 SMNVEV come from the germline V gene (reference sequence). With V trimmed by 6 bases and J by 4 bases, 6 bases remained unmatched. The CDR3 sequence is 14 residues long. This chain's CDR3 is CASRPWDRNQPQHF. CDR3 DNA: TGTGCCAGCAGACCGTGGGACAGAAATCAGCCCCAGCATTTT.

The chain couples TRBV2 to TRBJ1-5, with 7 bases lining up with TRBD1. The CDR3 loop spans 13 amino acids. The ends lost 7 bases at V and 1 base at J; junction bases unmatched: 1. Germline V gene lookup returns CDR1 SNHLY and CDR2 FYNNEI. CDR3 nucleotide sequence: TGTGCCAGCAAGGGACAGAGCAATCAGCCCCAGCATTTT. This encodes CASKGQSNQPQHF.

The V and J genes are TRBV19 and TRBJ2-2; TRBD2 is a possible D gene (5 bases). Trimming pared 7 bases from V and 1 base from J, leaving 19 bases between. The CDR3 covers 17 residues. CDR1 and CDR2 (germline): LNHDA, SQIVND (reference sequence). The CDR3 DNA follows: TGTGCCAGTACTCACCATCCCGGGGTGGGGAACACCGGGGAGCTGTTTTTT. Residues: CASTHHPGVGNTGELFF.

CDR3 sequence reads: CSARDPRGYQETQYF. The CDR3 DNA is TGCAGTGCTAGAGACCCAAGGGGGTACCAAGAGACCCAGTACTTC. The chain recombines TRBV20-1 with TRBJ2-5; tentative D call: TRBD1 (6 bases). V lost 0 bases to trimming and J lost 0 bases, with 11 bases between them. In germline, CDR1 is DFQATT, CDR2 SNEGSKA (reference sequence). The CDR3 is made up of 15 amino acids.

This clonotype was observed at least ten times. This chain uses TRBV29-1 with TRBJ2-7; D may be TRBD2 (6 bases). The germline V gene encodes CDR1 SQVTM and CDR2 ANQGSEA. This CDR3 region has 14 residues. V lost 5 bases and J 0 bases, leaving 14 bases between the germline ends. The CDR3 spells CSVKLALSSYEQYF. DNA for the CDR3: TGCAGCGTTAAACTAGCTTTGAGCTCCTACGAGCAGTACTTC.

This clonotype was counted a few times. This chain links TRBV7-9 with TRBJ1-1; D possibly corresponds to TRBD1 (6 bases). Germline V gene data show CDR1 as SEHNR and CDR2 as FQNEAQ (reference sequence). The CDR3 is 13 residues long. The V end was cut by 5 bases, the J end by 1 base, with 8 bases between. The CDR3 bases are TGTGCCAGCAGCCAACAGGGGAACACTGAAGCTTTCTTT. This gives the protein CASSQQGNTEAFF.

This clonotype has a count of ten or more. The chain couples TRBV29-1 to TRBJ2-1; TRBD2 matches 8 bases. Trimming took 3 bases from V and 6 from J; bases not matched to a gene: 13. The CDR3 covers 16 residues. Germline values: CDR1 SQVTM, CDR2 ANQGSEA. The CDR3 protein is CSVDESEAGGLNEQFF. DNA for the CDR3: TGCAGCGTTGATGAGAGTGAGGCGGGAGGCCTCAATGAGCAGTTCTTC.

This clonotype was counted a few times. This sequence joins TRBV6-2 or TRBV6-3 and TRBJ2-7; TRBD1 matches at 9 bases. V lost 6 bases to trimming and J lost 2 bases; unmatched junction nucleotides: 17. Germline values: CDR1 MNHEY, CDR2 SVGEGT. The length of the CDR3 is 18 residues. The CDR3 DNA reads as TGTGCCAGCAGACTCCGAGGGACAGGGAACGTGAAGACCTACGAGCAGTACTTC. Protein sequence: CASRLRGTGNVKTYEQYF.

V usage is TRBV3-2 and J usage is TRBJ2-1; TRBD1, the table's D call, was not compared with the DNA. TRBV3-2 is a listed pseudogene. The CDR3 extends over 17 amino acids. DNA of the CDR3: TGTGCCAGCAGCCCAGAACTACCACCCCCTCAATACAATGAGCAGTTCTTC. This encodes CASSPELPPPQYNEQFF.